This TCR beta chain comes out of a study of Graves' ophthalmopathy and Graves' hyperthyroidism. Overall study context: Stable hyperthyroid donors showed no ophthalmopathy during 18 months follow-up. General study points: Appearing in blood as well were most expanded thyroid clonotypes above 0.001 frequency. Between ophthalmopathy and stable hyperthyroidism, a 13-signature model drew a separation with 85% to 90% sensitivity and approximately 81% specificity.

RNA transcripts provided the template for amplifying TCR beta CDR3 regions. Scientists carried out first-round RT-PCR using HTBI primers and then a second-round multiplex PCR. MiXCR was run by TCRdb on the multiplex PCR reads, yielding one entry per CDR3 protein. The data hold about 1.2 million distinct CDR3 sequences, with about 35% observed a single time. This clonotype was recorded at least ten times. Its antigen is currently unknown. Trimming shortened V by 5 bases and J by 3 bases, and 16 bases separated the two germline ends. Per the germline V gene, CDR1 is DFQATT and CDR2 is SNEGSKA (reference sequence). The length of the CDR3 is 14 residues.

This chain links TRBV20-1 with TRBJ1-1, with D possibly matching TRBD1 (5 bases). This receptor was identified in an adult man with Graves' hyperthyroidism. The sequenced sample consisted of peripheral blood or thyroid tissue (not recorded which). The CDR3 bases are TGCAGTGCTCGCTCCGGGACGGGGGACACTGAAGCTTTCTTT. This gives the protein CSARSGTGDTEAFF.